This T cell receptor (beta chain) originates from a study of T cells in localized non-small cell lung cancer. Repertoires were generated with immunoSEQ multiplex PCR, while TCRdb's copy carries only in-frame clones and drops some. Among around 20,000 clones listed, roughly nine tenths were seen once. Study outcomes and limitations: One tumor region alone was sequenced, and heterogeneity therefore remains possible. Paired adjacent lung recovered a median approximately 62 of the top 100 tumor clones. Uninvolved adjacent lung, not tumor, had the highest T cell clonality.

Regarding this clone: Its antigen is unidentified.

Germline assignment: CDR1 MNHNY and CDR2 SVGAGI (reference sequence). The CDR3 sequence is 16 residues long. Losses at the gene ends were 6 bases for V and 10 bases for J; bases not matched to a gene: 15. This receptor was identified in a woman aged 35-75 years with stage I lung adenocarcinoma. V usage is TRBV6-6 and J usage is TRBJ1-6; 7 bases match TRBD1. The specimen comprised peripheral blood, sampled before any cancer treatment. DNA of the CDR3: TGTGCCAGCAGGACAGGGACCGCTGGGAATGGGTCACCCCTCCACTTT. It yields the protein CASRTGTAGNGSPLHF.